This T cell receptor beta chain was sequenced in a study of human T cells and chemical hapten exposure. Study background: Patch tests delivered 0.01% DPC to the upper back and were evaluated at 6 days. Study-wide results and limits: TCRs above 1 in 1000 frequency did not change with DPC sensitization.

Time point described: pre-sensitization, week 0. The treatment was: therapeutic diphenylcyclopropenone sensitization with weekly scalp DPC. The study enrolled 18 to 70-year-old alopecia patients suitable for DPC. This CDR3 contains 15 residues. The germline V gene has CDR1 KGHSH and CDR2 LQKENI. Trimming at V came to 6 bases and at J to 6 bases, leaving 11 bases not matched to a gene. This clonotype was recorded at least ten times. The antigen is not known. TCRdb reprocessed the RACE reads with MiXCR, giving one entry per CDR3 protein. The table shows tens of thousands of distinct CDR3 sequences, with approximately 10% occurring only once.

This receptor was taken from a woman between 40 and 55 years old with alopecia areata. Some clones in this sample may be carry-over from other donors' samples. Sample: whole blood, taken in connection with sensitization to the hapten diphenylcyclopropenone (DPC). The chain is built from TRBV18 and TRBJ2-1, with 7 bases lining up with TRBD1. CDR3: CASSPRQGGGNEQFF. For the CDR3, the DNA is TGTGCCAGCTCGCCCCGACAGGGTGGGGGCAATGAGCAGTTCTTC. The full variable domain, rest sourced from reference TRBV18 and TRBJ2-1, is NAGVMQNPRHLVRRRGQEARLRCSPMKGHSHVYWYRQLPEEGLKFMVYLQKENIIDESGMPKERFSAEFPKEGPSILRIQQVVRGDSAAYFCASSPRQGGGNEQFFGPGTRLTVL.